These 10 T cell receptor beta chains came from one sample sequenced in a study of CD8+CD57+ T cells in acquired aplastic anemia. The template used for profiling TCR beta VDJ and CDR3 was genomic DNA. TCRdb analysed the reads with MiXCR anew, one entry per CDR3 protein. The sample has some 180,000 distinct CDR3 sequences; approximately 45% are singletons. The sequencing input was sorted CD4+, CD8+, or CD8+CD57+ T cells (not recorded which) from PBMCs. The receptors here all came from a human donor in good health.

A remark on this clonotype: An end of the junction does not agree with germline; a read error may underlie this. The J gene is TRBJ2-7, the V gene TRBV24-1; either TRBD1 or TRBD2 may supply D (5 bases each). The CDR3 runs 15 residues. Looked up from germline, CDR1 is KGHDR and CDR2 is SFDVKD. This chain's CDR3 is CATSDPDRGVYEQHF. The CDR3 DNA reads TGTGCCACCAGTGATCCCGACAGAGGGGTCTACGAGCAGCACTTC.

This clonotype appeared many times. The rearrangement links TRBV19 to TRBJ1-4; D not resolved. The CDR3 spans 15 residues. The ends were cut back, 4 bases at V and 0 bases at J, with 9 bases in the middle. The germline CDR1 and CDR2 sequences are LNHDA and SQIVND (reference sequence). CDR3 sequence: CASSTDLATNEKLFF. The CDR3 region has the DNA TGTGCCAGTAGTACGGATCTTGCAACTAATGAAAAACTGTTTTTT. The full variable domain, completed using reference TRBV19 and TRBJ1-4, is DGGITQSPKYLFRKEGQNVTLSCEQNLNHDAMYWYRQDPGQGLRLIYYSQIVNDFQKGDIAEGYSVSREKKESFPLTVTSAQKNPTAFYLCASSTDLATNEKLFFGSGTQLSVL.

This clonotype was observed many times. In nucleotides, the CDR3 is TGCGCCAGCAGCTTAATAGCGGGTAACACCGGGGAGCTGTTTTTT. It encodes CASSLIAGNTGELFF. The genes are TRBV5-1 and TRBJ2-2, with 7 bases lining up with TRBD2. The V and J ends lost 2 bases and 2 bases, in that order; junction bases with no gene match: 3. CDR3 length: 15 residues. Germline V gene data show CDR1 as SGHRS and CDR2 as YFSETQ.

Ten or more counts support this clonotype. V and J are TRBV24-1 and TRBJ2-5; D is unresolved. V shed 4 bases and J shed 0 bases, with 8 bases lying between them. The CDR3 has 14 amino acids. The germline CDR1 and CDR2 sequences are KGHDR and SFDVKD. CDR3 protein: CATSDLQHQETQYF. The CDR3 DNA reads TGTGCCACCAGTGACTTACAGCACCAAGAGACCCAGTACTTC.

This clonotype showed up just a few times. The J gene is TRBJ2-2, the V gene TRBV12-3 or TRBV12-4; 8 bases match TRBD2. Unmatched junction bases numbered 10, after V lost 5 bases and J lost 5 bases. The CDR3 runs 16 residues. This CDR3 reads CASSLGASGFTGELFF. CDR3 bases: TGTGCCAGCAGTCTTGGGGCTAGCGGGTTTACCGGGGAGCTGTTTTTT.

This clonotype appeared many times. V gene TRBV12-3 or TRBV12-4 combines with J gene TRBJ2-7; 9 bases fit TRBD1. V was pared by 4 bases and J by 3 bases, with 4 bases of the junction left unmatched. The CDR3 spans 14 residues. The CDR3 protein is CASSWDRANYEQYF. The CDR3 DNA is TGTGCCAGCAGTTGGGACAGGGCGAACTACGAGCAGTACTTC.

This clonotype was observed many times. This rearrangement joins TRBV9 to TRBJ2-1; the D is unclear. Trimming removed 6 bases at V and 0 bases at J, with 19 bases between. Germline CDR1 is SGDLS and CDR2 is YYNGEE. The CDR3 contains 17 residues. DNA for the CDR3: TGTGCCAGCACCCCCCTCCGGGTACAGTCCTCCTACAATGAGCAGTTCTTC. It is translated as CASTPLRVQSSYNEQFF. The full variable domain, its missing parts supplied by reference TRBV9 and TRBJ2-1, is DSGVTQTPKHLITATGQRVTLRCSPRSGDLSVYWYQQSLDQGLQFLIQYYNGEERAKGNILERFSAQQFPDLHSELNLSSLELGDSALYFCASTPLRVQSSYNEQFFGPGTRLTVL.

This clonotype was recorded at least ten times. The chain uses TRBV19 and TRBJ1-1; 7 positions match TRBD1. This CDR3 spans 14 amino acids. CDR1 is LNHDA and CDR2 is SQIVND in the germline V gene (reference sequence). The junction had 9 bases not matched to a gene; V was cut back by 10 bases and J by 1 base. The CDR3 DNA sequence: TGTGCCACCTGGTCCCGGGACAGGAACACTGAAGCTTTCTTT. Translated, it gives CATWSRDRNTEAFF.

This clonotype was seen only a few times. A read error may be the cause here, since a much bigger clone is one base away. The chain is built from TRBV19 and TRBJ1-4; no clear D. Germline-derived CDR1 and CDR2 are LNHDA and SQIVND (reference sequence). CDR3 length: 15 amino acids. CDR3 bases: TGTGCCGGTAGTAGAAATCCGACAACTAATGAAAAACTGTTTTTT. Its translation: CAGSRNPTTNEKLFF. Combining the CDR3 with reference TRBV19 and TRBJ1-4 gives the whole variable domain DGGITQSPKYLFRKEGQNVTLSCEQNLNHDAMYWYRQDPGQGLRLIYYSQIVNDFQKGDIAEGYSVSREKKESFPLTVTSAQKNPTAFYLCAGSRNPTTNEKLFFGSGTQLSVL.

Concerning this clonotype itself: A clone one base away is much larger, so this may be a read error. V gene TRBV6-1 combines with J gene TRBJ1-2; the match to TRBD1 covers 7 bases. Germline CDR1 is MNHNS and CDR2 is SASEGT. There are 11 residues in the CDR3. CDR3: CDSIKGASYTF. DNA of the CDR3: TGTGACAGCATTAAGGGGGCGAGCTACACCTTC.